This passage covers 7 T cell receptor beta chains from one sample sequenced in a study of shared clonotypes between healthy human individuals. Repertoires were generated with immunoSEQ multiplex PCR, while TCRdb's copy carries only in-frame clones and drops some. The repertoire holds roughly 2.5 million clones, with around nine tenths as singletons. The sample taken for sequencing was naive CD4+ T cells sorted from blood. As for subset: CD45RA+ positively selected. These receptors were taken from a man aged 18-30 years in good health.

This clone was detected once. The chain combines TRBV27 with TRBJ2-1; 11 nucleotides match TRBD2. CDR3 length: 15 residues. With V trimmed by 5 bases and J by 6 bases, 6 bases remained unmatched. CDR1 MNHEY and CDR2 SMNVEV come from the germline V gene (reference sequence). CDR3 loop: CASSPLAGGINEQFF. In DNA, the CDR3 is TGTGCCAGCAGTCCCCTAGCGGGGGGTATCAATGAGCAGTTCTTC.

In this sample, this clone turned up once. This chain uses TRBV2 with TRBJ2-5; D is uncertain. The CDR3 length is 14 residues. V lost 6 bases to trimming and J lost 5 bases, with 16 bases between them. In germline, CDR1 is SNHLY, CDR2 FYNNEI. CDR3 in DNA: TGTGCCAGCAGCCTCCAGGTGCCAATGGAGACCCAGTACTTC. Amino acid sequence: CASSLQVPMETQYF.

A single count supports this clone. The chain couples TRBV13 to TRBJ2-7; 7 nucleotides align to TRBD1. The V gene's germline CDR1 is PRHDT and CDR2 FYEKMQ (reference sequence). After removal of 1 base from V and 0 bases from J, the junction contained 3 bases not matched to a gene. This CDR3 spans 15 amino acids. Written as DNA, the CDR3 is TGTGCCAGCAGCTTAGCTGGGACAGACTCCTACGAGCAGTACTTC. This encodes CASSLAGTDSYEQYF. The whole variable domain, filled in from reference TRBV13 and TRBJ2-7, reads AAGVIQSPRHLIKEKRETATLKCYPIPRHDTVYWYQQGPGQDPQFLISFYEKMQSDKGSIPDRFSAQQFSDYHSELNMSSLELGDSALYFCASSLAGTDSYEQYFGPGTRLTVT.

This clone has only one observation. The chain carries TRBV11-2 and TRBJ2-7; 13 bases line up with TRBD2. This CDR3 contains 16 residues. CDR1 is SGHAT, CDR2 FQNNGV, per germline. The ends lost 5 bases at V and 6 bases at J; junction bases unmatched: 10. CDR3 protein: CASSQLTSGREGEQYF. CDR3 DNA: TGTGCCAGCAGCCAGCTAACTAGCGGGAGGGAAGGCGAGCAGTACTTC. Drawing the rest from reference TRBV11-2 and TRBJ2-7, the complete variable domain is EAGVAQSPRYKIIEKRQSVAFWCNPISGHATLYWYQQILGQGPKLLIQFQNNGVVDDSQLPKDRFSAERLKGVDSTLKIQPAKLEDSAVYLCASSQLTSGREGEQYFGPGTRLTVT.

The chain is built from TRBV27 and TRBJ2-5; 9 nucleotides align to TRBD1. V trimming: 4 bases; J trimming: 5 bases; junction bases outside the gene matches: 8. There are 15 residues in the CDR3. CDR1 and CDR2 from the germline V gene are MNHEY and SMNVEV (reference sequence). CDR3 coding DNA: TGTGCCAGCAGTTCACCCTACAGGGGGCAGGAGACCCAGTACTTC. This codes for CASSSPYRGQETQYF.

This clone appeared once. The chain uses TRBV4-1 and TRBJ2-5, with D perhaps assigned TRBD1 or TRBD2 (6 bases each). This CDR3 has 16 residues. V lost 0 bases and J 4 bases, leaving 15 bases between the germline ends. Germline-derived CDR1 and CDR2 are MGHRA and YSYEKL. CDR3 sequence: CASSQEGTGARETQYF. The DNA of the CDR3 is TGCGCCAGCAGCCAAGAAGGGACGGGGGCGCGAGAGACCCAGTACTTC.

This clone showed up just a few times. This chain connects TRBV7-9 to TRBJ1-6, with 9 bases that match TRBD1. After removal of 5 bases from V and 9 bases from J, the junction contained 14 bases not matched to a gene. The CDR3 length is 17 residues. Germline loops: CDR1 SEHNR, CDR2 FQNEAQ (reference sequence). This CDR3 is CASSVPGQGLLSSPLHF. CDR3 coding DNA: TGTGCCAGCAGCGTACCGGGACAGGGATTATTGAGTTCACCCCTCCACTTT. Drawing the rest from reference TRBV7-9 and TRBJ1-6, the complete variable domain is DTGVSQNPRHKITKRGQNVTFRCDPISEHNRLYWYRQTLGQGPEFLTYFQNEAQLEKSRLLSDRFSAERPKGSFSTLEIQRTEQGDSAMYLCASSVPGQGLLSSPLHFGNGTRLTVT.